These 2 T cell receptor beta chains were all obtained from the same sample, sequenced in a study of T cells in Graves' hyperthyroidism and ophthalmopathy. TCR beta CDR3 region amplification was performed from RNA transcripts. A set of HTBI primers served as the primers for a first-round RT-PCR of the TCR CDR3. A single record per CDR3 protein comes from TCRdb applying MiXCR to the multiplex PCR reads. The sample lists 150,000 or so distinct CDR3 sequences; over 20% were seen once. Sequences were obtained from blood. The receptor set was obtained from a woman in her forties or fifties with Graves' hyperthyroidism that later progressed to Graves' ophthalmopathy.

The V gene is TRBV7-9, the J gene TRBJ2-6; possible D gene TRBD2, 5 bases. The CDR3 length is 16 residues. CDR1 SEHNR and CDR2 FQNEAQ come from the germline V gene (reference sequence). Trimming stripped 3 bases from V and 0 bases from J, with 9 bases between. CDR3 residues: CASSLRANSGANVLTF. The CDR3 DNA reads TGTGCCAGCAGCTTGAGGGCAAACTCTGGGGCCAACGTCCTGACTTTC.

The rearrangement links TRBV3-1 to TRBJ2-7; 8 bases line up with TRBD1. The trim removed 7 bases at V and 5 bases at J, leaving 4 bases unmatched. This CDR3 is built from 12 residues. Germline V gene sequence: CDR1 LGHDT, CDR2 YNNKEL (reference sequence). The CDR3 here is CASNQGAHEQYF. The CDR3 nucleotides read TGTGCCAGCAATCAGGGGGCCCACGAGCAGTACTTC.